The subject of this entry is one T cell receptor beta chain. Its recognized antigen is unknown. No per-base quality is available; no much larger clone lies one base away. This entry is derived from a study of cytotoxic CD8 clonotypes in ibrutinib-treated CLL (dated by TCRdb to the early 2020s). In terms of the full investigation: The cohort was composed of approximately 11 relapsed/refractory and around 15 treatment-naive patients; IGHV unmutated status was identified in roughly 18 patients. Samples averaged roughly 280,000 productive templates and tens of thousands of productive rearrangements. Patients were still on ibrutinib when every remission and progressive disease sample was collected. Longitudinal samples were available for about 30% of the roughly 86 trial participants. Response samples were taken after a median of around 13 months on treatment, ranging from about 6 to 40 months. Partial responses were observed in some 24 patients and complete responses in 2; after a median follow-up of around 68 months, remission was maintained in roughly 14 patients and progression was observed in about twelve. Cryopreserved peripheral blood mononuclear cells were collected before treatment, at response, and at either disease progression or sustained remission.

On a MiSeq, deep resolution sequencing aimed for a depth between 1 in 1 million and 1 in 200,000 T cells, with each clonotype covered 10x on average. TCR beta libraries were generated with the immunoSEQ hsTCRB Kit. Regarding the original processing steps: Data were analyzed with ImmunoSEQ Data Assistant and ImmunoSEQ Analyzer, with V, D and J genes assigned per IMGT definitions. Clonality, which ranges from 0 to 1, was calculated by subtracting the normalized Shannon entropy of productive rearrangement frequencies from one. Public clonotype analysis was restricted to overrepresented clonotypes comprising at least 0.05% of each patient's repertoire. Thirteen age-matched healthy donor repertoires from immuneACCESS were used as controls for clonality. The table was pulled from immuneACCESS by TCRdb, which kept in-frame rearrangements only. Such tables lose some clones; where checked, under half of the loss comes from unresolved V genes, and the rest has no known cause. V and J calls and clone size are copied from that table; D and trimming were computed from the DNA. This sample holds approximately 120,000 clones; around 80% were observed only once. Of the sample, approximately 3.5% falls within the top ten clones.

Per the germline V gene, SGHAT is the CDR1 and FQNNGV is the CDR2. The trim is 5 bases for V and 4 bases for J, with a gap of 23 bases between the germline ends. Spanning cysteine to phenylalanine, the CDR3 consists of 17 amino acids. Solely the CDR3 DNA is kept, with 51 bases framed from the first base. The investigation overall reported the following: At baseline, clonality was higher than in age-matched healthy donors and showed a strong correlation with circulating CD8+ T-cell counts. Lymph node repertoires were not examined, and the timing of sampling was not matched between patients in sustained remission and those whose disease progressed. Clonality rose at ibrutinib response, remained stable during sustained remission, and dropped back toward baseline at progression. Public clonotypes were found to be uncommon and were observed to contract or remain stable during treatment; the increase in clonality was shown to reflect expansion of private clonotypes at ibrutinib response.

Read against the paper, the sample's time point label means: approximately 25 months on ibrutinib. Around 2 micrograms of genomic DNA were extracted from cryopreserved PBMCs for TCR beta library preparation. Longitudinal blood samples from CLL patients on ibrutinib monotherapy were analyzed using high-throughput TCR beta sequencing. The patients took part in an open-label, single-center phase 2 trial of ibrutinib monotherapy. The sequences come from PBMCs, collected after 24 months of ibrutinib treatment. The rearranged chain carries TRBV11-2 and TRBJ1-1; TRBD1 might be the D gene, on 6 matching bases. This sequence originates from a human donor with chronic lymphocytic leukemia. This receptor has the CDR3 CASSPNLGRGGGTEAFF. DNA sequence: TGTGCCAGCAGCCCTAACCTGGGGAGGGGAGGGGGCACTGAAGCTTTCTTT.